Shown below are 9 T cell receptor beta chains from a single sample sequenced in a study of T cell repertoires in aging, cancer and after chemotherapy. TRB rearrangements spanning V, D and J were amplified using mixed TRB-A/B primers. TCRdb reprocessed the multiplex PCR reads via MiXCR and lists one record per CDR3 protein. Among 8,500 to 10,000 distinct CDR3 sequences listed, less than 45% were seen once. Amplification of TCR beta used genomic DNA extracted from peripheral blood. The sequenced sample was blood. Receptors originate from a human donor in good health.

About this clonotype: One end of the junction does not line up with germline, which may come from a read error. This rearrangement joins TRBV5-6 to TRBJ2-1; D perhaps matches TRBD2 (5 bases). CDR3 length: 14 residues. The germline V gene encodes CDR1 SGHDT and CDR2 YYEEEE. The CDR3 nucleotides read TGCGCCAGCAGCCCTAGACCTAGCTCAAATGAGCAGTTCTTC. This sequence encodes CASSPRPSSNEQFF.

This clonotype was seen only once. V gene TRBV27 combines with J gene TRBJ2-1; 9 bases are a match to TRBD2. Germline CDR1 is MNHEY and CDR2 is SMNVEV (reference sequence). This CDR3 contains 13 residues. J gave up 12 bases and V 8 bases, and 11 bases lay outside the gene matches. CDR3 in amino acids: CASGQYSGRGQFF. The CDR3 region has the DNA TGTGCCAGCGGCCAGTATAGCGGGAGAGGGCAGTTCTTC.

This clonotype qualifies as medium-sized. The rearrangement links TRBV6-5 to TRBJ2-5; maybe TRBD2 (5 bases). CDR1 is MNHEY and CDR2 is SVGAGI in the germline V gene. The CDR3 consists of 14 residues. With 6 bases removed from V and 5 bases from J, the gap between germline ends came to 16 bases. This chain's CDR3 is CASRPAPSGETQYF. CDR3 coding DNA: TGTGCCAGCAGACCCGCCCCATCGGGGGAGACCCAGTACTTC.

V usage is TRBV18 and J usage is TRBJ1-2; 7 bases agree with TRBD1. The ends lost 2 bases at V and 4 bases at J; junction bases unmatched: 7. Germline-derived CDR1 and CDR2 are KGHSH and LQKENI. There are 15 residues in the CDR3. The CDR3 spells CASSPGQAKGYGYTF. CDR3 DNA: TGTGCCAGCTCACCAGGACAGGCGAAGGGCTATGGCTACACCTTC.

The chain employs TRBV6-1 and TRBJ1-5; 7 bases agree with TRBD1. The CDR3 is made up of 15 amino acids. The J segment lost 5 bases and the V segment lost 1 base, leaving 5 bases of the junction unmatched. From germline, CDR1 is MNHNS and CDR2 SASEGT. The CDR3 loop reads CASSEGTGEYQPQHF. The CDR3, as DNA: TGTGCCAGCAGTGAAGGTACAGGGGAGTATCAGCCCCAGCATTTT.

This chain joins TRBV19 and TRBJ1-1, with 8 bases identical to TRBD1. This CDR3 comprises 15 residues. Germline V gene data show CDR1 as LNHDA and CDR2 as SQIVND (reference sequence). Trimming removed 4 bases from V and 7 bases from J; junction bases left unmatched: 11. CDR3 sequence: CASSTEDRAWGEAFF. The CDR3 nucleotides read TGTGCCAGTAGTACAGAGGACAGGGCCTGGGGTGAAGCTTTCTTT.

With regard to this clonotype: This may arise from a read error, as a much more abundant clone is one base away. This chain links TRBV19 with TRBJ1-4; 8 bases match TRBD1. CDR3 length equals 12 residues. Germline-derived CDR1 and CDR2 are LNHDA and SQIVND (reference sequence). CDR3 bases: TGTACCAGCTCGACAGGGGTCGGGAAACTGTTTTTT. Translated: CTSSTGVGKLFF.

This clonotype was counted a few times. The rearrangement uses TRBV6-5 and TRBJ1-2, with 9 bases that match TRBD1. This CDR3 is 14 amino acids long. CDR1 is MNHEY and CDR2 is SVGAGI in the germline V gene. V trimming: 6 bases; J trimming: 6 bases; junction bases outside the gene matches: 8. CDR3 nucleotide sequence: TGTGCCAGCAGATCCCTGGGACAGGGAAATGGCTACACCTTC. Its translation is CASRSLGQGNGYTF.

V and J are TRBV12-3 or TRBV12-4 and TRBJ1-2, with D unresolved. The CDR3 has 13 amino acids. V lost 3 bases and J 3 bases, leaving 8 bases between the germline ends. This CDR3 is CASSLGGDYGYTF. Here the CDR3 DNA reads TGTGCCAGCAGTTTGGGTGGGGACTATGGCTACACCTTC.